This TCR beta chain is from a study of regulatory T cells in long-lasting Graves disease. Study-wide findings and caveats: Having few samples may have compromised the accuracy. Persistent Graves' patients showed a TCR diversity that was lower than that of newly diagnosed ones. In persistent patients, shared public clonotypes (more than 2,500) outnumbered those in new patients (about 1,000).

Many counts were recorded for this clonotype. As yet, its antigen is unknown. The CDR3 extends over 16 amino acids. The V and J ends lost 5 bases and 5 bases, in that order; junction bases with no gene match: 15. Germline CDR1 MNHNS, CDR2 SASEGT. The time point was: persistent/refractory GD, antithyroid drugs over 5 years with positive TRAb. PBMC RNA was the source of the TCR library. Construction of the TCR beta libraries employed iRepertoire HTBI primers in conjunction with Arm-PCR of CDR3 regions. TCRdb itself ran the multiplex PCR reads through MiXCR, one entry per CDR3 protein. Altogether a few hundred thousand distinct CDR3 sequences are present, under 25% being singletons, with the ten largest covering 13%.

The rearrangement links TRBV6-1 to TRBJ2-7, with 7 bases lining up with TRBD1. Specimen: peripheral blood mononuclear cells (PBMCs), collected when the disease was refractory, from a patient treated with antithyroid drugs. The TCR sequence derives from a female donor with Graves disease. The CDR3 DNA follows: TGTGCCAGCAGTCAGGACAGGACCCCCTGGGGCAACGAGCAGTACTTC. Translation gives CASSQDRTPWGNEQYF.